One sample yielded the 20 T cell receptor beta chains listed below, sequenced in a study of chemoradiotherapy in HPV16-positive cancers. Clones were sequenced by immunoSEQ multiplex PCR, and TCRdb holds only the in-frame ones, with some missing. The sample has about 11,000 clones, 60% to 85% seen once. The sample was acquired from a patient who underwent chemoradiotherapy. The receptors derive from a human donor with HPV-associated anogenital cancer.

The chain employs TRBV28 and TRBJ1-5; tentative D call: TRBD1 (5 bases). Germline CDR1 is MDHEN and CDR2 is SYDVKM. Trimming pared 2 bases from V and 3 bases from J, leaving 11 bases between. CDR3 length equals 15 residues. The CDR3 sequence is CASSLRLRANQPQHF. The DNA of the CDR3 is TGTGCCAGCAGTTTAAGGCTCAGGGCCAATCAGCCCCAGCATTTT.

The CDR3 DNA sequence: TGTGCCACCAGCAGAGGAGCAGGGAGGAATGAGCAGTTCTTC. It encodes CATSRGAGRNEQFF. The rearrangement joins TRBV15 to TRBJ2-1; a weak D match, TRBD2 (6 bases). CDR1 is LNHNV, CDR2 YYDKDF, per germline (reference sequence). V was shortened by 1 base and J by 7 bases, with 11 bases between the two germline ends. The CDR3 has 14 residues.

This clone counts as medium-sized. For the CDR3, the DNA is TGCGCCAGCAGCCCTTCAAGCAGTAGCATCCTCGAGCAGTACTTC. The encoded protein is CASSPSSSSILEQYF. This chain connects TRBV4-1 to TRBJ2-7; D not resolved. The CDR3 is made up of 15 amino acids. CDR1 and CDR2 from the germline V gene are MGHRA and YSYEKL. Trimming removed 4 bases from V and 6 bases from J, with 19 bases in between.

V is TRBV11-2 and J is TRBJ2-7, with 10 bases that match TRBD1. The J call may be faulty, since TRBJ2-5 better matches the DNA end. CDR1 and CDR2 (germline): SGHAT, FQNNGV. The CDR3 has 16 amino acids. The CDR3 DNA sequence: TGTGCCAGCAGCTCCATCCGACAGGGGGCCGGAGAGACCCAGTACTTC. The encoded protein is CASSSIRQGAGETQYF.

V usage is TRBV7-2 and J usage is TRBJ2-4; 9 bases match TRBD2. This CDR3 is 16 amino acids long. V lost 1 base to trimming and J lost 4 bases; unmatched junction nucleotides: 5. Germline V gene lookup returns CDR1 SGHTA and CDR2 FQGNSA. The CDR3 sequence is CASSLGPSGAKNIQYF. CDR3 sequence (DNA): TGTGCCAGCAGCTTAGGGCCTAGCGGGGCTAAAAACATTCAGTACTTC.

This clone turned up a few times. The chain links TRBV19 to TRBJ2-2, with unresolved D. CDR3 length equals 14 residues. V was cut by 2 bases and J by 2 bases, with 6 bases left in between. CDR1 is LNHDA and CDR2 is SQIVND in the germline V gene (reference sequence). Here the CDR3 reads CASSISLNTGELFF. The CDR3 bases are TGTGCCAGTAGTATATCGTTAAACACCGGGGAGCTGTTTTTT.

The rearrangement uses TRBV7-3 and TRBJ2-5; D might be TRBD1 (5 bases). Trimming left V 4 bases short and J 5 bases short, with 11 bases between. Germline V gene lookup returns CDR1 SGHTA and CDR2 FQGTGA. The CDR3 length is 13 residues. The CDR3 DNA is TGTGCCAGCAGCTCAGGGTTTTGGGAGACCCAGTACTTC. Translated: CASSSGFWETQYF.

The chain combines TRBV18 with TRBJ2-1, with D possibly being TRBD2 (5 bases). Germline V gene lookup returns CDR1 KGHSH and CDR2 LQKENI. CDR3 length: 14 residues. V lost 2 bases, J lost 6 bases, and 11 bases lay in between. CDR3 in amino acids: CASSPGLTLNEQFF. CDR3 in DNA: TGTGCCAGCTCACCAGGACTGACACTCAATGAGCAGTTCTTC.

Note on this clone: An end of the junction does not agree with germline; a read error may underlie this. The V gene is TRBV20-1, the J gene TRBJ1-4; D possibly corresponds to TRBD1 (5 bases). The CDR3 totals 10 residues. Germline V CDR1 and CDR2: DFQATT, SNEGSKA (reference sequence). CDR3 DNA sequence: TGCAGTGCTAGGGGGGAAAGACTGTTTTTT. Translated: CSARGERLFF.

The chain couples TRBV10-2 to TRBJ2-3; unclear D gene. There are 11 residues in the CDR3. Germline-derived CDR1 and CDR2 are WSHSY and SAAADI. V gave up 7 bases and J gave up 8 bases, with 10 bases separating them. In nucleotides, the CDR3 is TGCGCCAGCATGGACCCTCCTACGCAGTATTTT. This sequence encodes CASMDPPTQYF.

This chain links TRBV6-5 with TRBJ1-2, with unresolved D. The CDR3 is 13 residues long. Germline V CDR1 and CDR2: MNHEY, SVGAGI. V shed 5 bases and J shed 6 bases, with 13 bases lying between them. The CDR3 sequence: CASSKRLDNGYTF. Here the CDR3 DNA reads TGTGCCAGCAGTAAGCGTCTCGATAATGGCTACACCTTC.

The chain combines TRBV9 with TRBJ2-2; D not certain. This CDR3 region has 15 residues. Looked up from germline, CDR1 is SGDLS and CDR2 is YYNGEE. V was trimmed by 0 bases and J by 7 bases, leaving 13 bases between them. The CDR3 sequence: CASSVAPAPNGELFF. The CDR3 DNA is TGTGCCAGCAGCGTAGCCCCGGCCCCTAACGGGGAGCTGTTTTTT.

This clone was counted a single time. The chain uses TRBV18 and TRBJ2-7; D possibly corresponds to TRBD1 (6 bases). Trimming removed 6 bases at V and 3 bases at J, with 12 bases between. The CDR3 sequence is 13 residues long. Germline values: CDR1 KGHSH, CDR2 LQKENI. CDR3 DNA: TGTGCCAGCTCCCGCTCGGACAGCTACGAGCAGTACTTC. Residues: CASSRSDSYEQYF.

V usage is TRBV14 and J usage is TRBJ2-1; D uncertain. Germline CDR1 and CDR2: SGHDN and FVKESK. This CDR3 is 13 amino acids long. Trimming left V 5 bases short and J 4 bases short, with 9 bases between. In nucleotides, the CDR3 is TGTGCCAGCAGCGCGGAACTTTACAATGAGCAGTTCTTC. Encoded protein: CASSAELYNEQFF.

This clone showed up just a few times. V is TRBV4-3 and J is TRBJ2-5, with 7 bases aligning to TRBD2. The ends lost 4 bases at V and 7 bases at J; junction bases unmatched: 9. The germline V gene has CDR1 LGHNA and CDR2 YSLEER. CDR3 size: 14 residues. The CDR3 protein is CASSPGLGEGTQYF. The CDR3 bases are TGCGCCAGCAGCCCAGGACTAGGGGAGGGGACCCAGTACTTC.

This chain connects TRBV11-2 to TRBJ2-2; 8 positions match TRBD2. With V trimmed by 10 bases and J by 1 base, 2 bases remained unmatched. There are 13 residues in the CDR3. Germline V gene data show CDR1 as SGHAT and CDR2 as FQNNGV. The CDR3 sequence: CATAGGNTGELFF. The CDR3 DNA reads TGTGCCACCGCGGGAGGGAACACCGGGGAGCTGTTTTTT.

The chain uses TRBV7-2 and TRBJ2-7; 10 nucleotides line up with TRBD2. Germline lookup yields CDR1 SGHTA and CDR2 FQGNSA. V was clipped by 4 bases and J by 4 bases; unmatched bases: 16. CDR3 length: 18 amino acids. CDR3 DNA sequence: TGTGCCAGCAGCTCCTACGATTCCTATAGCGGGAGGTCGTACGAGCAGTACTTC. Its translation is CASSSYDSYSGRSYEQYF.

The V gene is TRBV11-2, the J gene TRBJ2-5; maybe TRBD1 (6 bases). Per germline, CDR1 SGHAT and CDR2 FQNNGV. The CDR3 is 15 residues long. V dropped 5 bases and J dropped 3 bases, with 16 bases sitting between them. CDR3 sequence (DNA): TGTGCCAGCAGCGAAAGGGGGATGAGAGAAGAGACCCAGTACTTC. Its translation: CASSERGMREETQYF.

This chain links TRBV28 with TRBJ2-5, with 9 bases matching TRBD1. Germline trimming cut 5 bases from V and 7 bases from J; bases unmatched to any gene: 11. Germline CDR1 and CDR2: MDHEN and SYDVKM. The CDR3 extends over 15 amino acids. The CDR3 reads CASSPGQGLMGTQYF. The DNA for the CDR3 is TGTGCCAGCAGTCCAGGACAGGGGTTAATGGGGACCCAGTACTTC.

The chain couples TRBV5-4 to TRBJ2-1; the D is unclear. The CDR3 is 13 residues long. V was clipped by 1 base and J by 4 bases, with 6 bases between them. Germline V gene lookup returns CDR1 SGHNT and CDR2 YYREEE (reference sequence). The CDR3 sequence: CASSLFLYNEQFF. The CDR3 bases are TGTGCCAGCAGCTTGTTCTTATACAATGAGCAGTTCTTC.